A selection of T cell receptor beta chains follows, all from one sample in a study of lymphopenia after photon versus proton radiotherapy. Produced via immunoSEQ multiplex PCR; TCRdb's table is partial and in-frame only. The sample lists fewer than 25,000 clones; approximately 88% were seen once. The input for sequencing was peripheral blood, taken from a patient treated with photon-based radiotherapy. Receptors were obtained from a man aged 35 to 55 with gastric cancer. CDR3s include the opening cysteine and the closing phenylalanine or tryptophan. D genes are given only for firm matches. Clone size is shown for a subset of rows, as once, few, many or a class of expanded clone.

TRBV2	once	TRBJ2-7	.	CASIGLLSYEQYF	TGTGCCAGCATAGGGCTCCTTTCCTACGAGCAGTACTTC
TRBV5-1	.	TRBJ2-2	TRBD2	CASSGLGNTGELFF	TGCGCCAGCAGCGGACTAGGGAACACCGGGGAGCTGTTTTTT
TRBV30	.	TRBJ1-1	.	CAWSTDTEAFF	TGTGCCTGGAGTACCGACACTGAAGCTTTCTTT
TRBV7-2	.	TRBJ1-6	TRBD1	CASSLGQGGNSPLHF	TGTGCCAGCAGCTTAGGACAGGGGGGCAATTCACCCCTCCACTTT
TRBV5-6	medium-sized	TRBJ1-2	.	CASSLLRRTGYGYTF	TGTGCCAGCAGCTTGCTCCGCCGGACTGGGTATGGCTACACCTTC
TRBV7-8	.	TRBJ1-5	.	CASSLQGSQPQHF	TGTGCCAGCAGCTTACAGGGGAGTCAGCCCCAGCATTTT
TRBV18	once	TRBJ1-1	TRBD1	CASSLGQGSNTEAFF	TGTGCCAGCTCTCTCGGACAGGGTTCGAACACTGAAGCTTTCTTT
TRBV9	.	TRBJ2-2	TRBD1	CASSPGQVFTGELFF	TGTGCCAGCAGCCCGGGACAGGTGTTCACCGGGGAGCTGTTTTTT
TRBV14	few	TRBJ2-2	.	CASSLGRYTGELFF	TGTGCCAGCAGTCTCGGACGCTACACCGGGGAGCTGTTTTTT
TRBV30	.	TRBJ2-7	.	CAWSRQYYEQYF	TGTGCCTGGAGTCGACAGTACTACGAGCAGTACTTC
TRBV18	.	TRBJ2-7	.	CASSPDLSYEQYF	TGTGCCAGCTCACCGGACCTCAGCTACGAGCAGTACTTC
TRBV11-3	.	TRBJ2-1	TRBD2	CASSLTGAGGSEQFF	TGTGCCAGCAGCTTAACCGGTGCGGGGGGGAGTGAGCAGTTCTTC
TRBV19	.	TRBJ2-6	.	CASSISARGQGANVLTF	TGTGCCAGTAGTATCTCCGCGCGGGGGCAAGGGGCCAACGTCCTGACTTTC
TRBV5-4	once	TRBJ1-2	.	CASSLPGLTYNYGYTF	TGTGCCAGCAGCCTCCCGGGCCTGACCTATAACTATGGCTACACCTTC
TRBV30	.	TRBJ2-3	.	CAWSGGSTDTQYF	TGTGCCTGGAGTGGGGGGTCCACAGATACGCAGTATTTT
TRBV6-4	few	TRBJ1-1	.	CASTPGGAGTEAFF	TGTGCCAGCACCCCCGGAGGTGCTGGCACTGAAGCTTTCTTT
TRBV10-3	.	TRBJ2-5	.	CATWDSNREETQYF	TGTGCCACATGGGACTCCAACAGAGAAGAGACCCAGTACTTC
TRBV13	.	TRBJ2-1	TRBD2	CASSWTSGGARNEQFF	TGTGCCAGCAGCTGGACTAGCGGGGGGGCGCGGAATGAGCAGTTCTTC
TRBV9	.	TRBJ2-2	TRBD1	CASSRRTGDGELFF	TGTGCCAGCAGCCGCCGGACAGGGGACGGGGAGCTGTTTTTT
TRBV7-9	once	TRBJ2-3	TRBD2	CASSLVLAGVDTQYF	TGTGCCAGCAGCTTAGTTCTAGCGGGGGTGGATACGCAGTATTTT
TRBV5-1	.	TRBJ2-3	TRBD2	CASSASASGSDTQYF	TGCGCCAGCAGCGCGAGCGCTAGCGGATCAGATACGCAGTATTTT
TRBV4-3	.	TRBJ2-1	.	CASSQDAGSYNEQFF	TGCGCCAGCAGCCAAGATGCGGGGTCCTACAATGAGCAGTTCTTC
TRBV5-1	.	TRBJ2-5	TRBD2	CASTLLAGGRETQYF	TGCGCCAGCACCCTACTAGCGGGGGGTCGGGAGACCCAGTACTTC
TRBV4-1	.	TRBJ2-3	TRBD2	CASSRLLAPLSTDTQYF	TGCGCCAGCAGCCGCCTACTAGCGCCACTTAGCACAGATACGCAGTATTTT
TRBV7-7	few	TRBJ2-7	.	CASSLQIYEQYF	TGTGCCAGCAGCTTACAGATCTACGAGCAGTACTTC
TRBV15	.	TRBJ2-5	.	CATSRGIGTGETQYF	TGTGCCACCAGCAGAGGAATAGGGACCGGGGAGACCCAGTACTTC
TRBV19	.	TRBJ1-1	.	CASSIDANPNTEAFF	TGTGCCAGTAGTATAGACGCGAACCCGAACACTGAAGCTTTCTTT
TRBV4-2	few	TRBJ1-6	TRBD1	CASSLSGTGGSPLHF	TGTGCCAGCAGCCTTTCCGGGACAGGCGGCTCACCCCTCCACTTT
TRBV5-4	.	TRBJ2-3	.	CASSFRAGQSLTDTQYF	TGTGCCAGCAGCTTCCGGGCAGGTCAATCCCTCACAGATACGCAGTATTTT
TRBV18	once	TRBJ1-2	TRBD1	CASSPPLQGTALTF	TGTGCCAGCTCACCTCCCTTACAGGGGACAGCGCTCACCTTC
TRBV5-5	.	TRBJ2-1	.	CASSLEQGTWNEQFF	TGTGCCAGCAGCTTGGAACAGGGAACTTGGAATGAGCAGTTCTTC
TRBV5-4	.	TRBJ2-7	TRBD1	CASSLPGQGAYEQYF	TGTGCCAGCAGCTTGCCAGGACAGGGGGCCTACGAGCAGTACTTC
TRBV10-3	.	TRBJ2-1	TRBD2	CAIRDGTSGEEQFF	TGTGCCATCAGGGACGGGACTAGCGGGGAAGAGCAGTTCTTC
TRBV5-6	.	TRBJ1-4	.	CASSPGEGEKLFF	TGTGCCAGCAGCCCGGGGGAGGGTGAAAAACTGTTTTTT
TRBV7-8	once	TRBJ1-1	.	CASSLEAGGTEAFF	TGTGCCAGCAGCTTAGAGGCGGGAGGCACTGAAGCTTTCTTT
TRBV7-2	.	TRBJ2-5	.	CASSSTTFQETQYF	TGTGCCAGCAGCTCTACTACGTTCCAAGAGACCCAGTACTTC
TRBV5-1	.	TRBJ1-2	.	CASSSSQGSYGYTF	TGCGCCAGCAGCTCGTCCCAGGGAAGCTATGGCTACACCTTC
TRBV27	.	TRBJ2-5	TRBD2	CASRPGLAGVETQYF	TGTGCCAGCAGGCCCGGACTAGCGGGGGTAGAGACCCAGTACTTC
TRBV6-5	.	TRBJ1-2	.	CASRKGGSGYTF	TGTGCCAGCAGGAAAGGAGGGTCCGGCTACACCTTC
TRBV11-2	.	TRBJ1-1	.	CASSRQNTEAFF	TGTGCCAGCAGCCGCCAGAACACTGAAGCTTTCTTT
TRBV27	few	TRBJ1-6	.	CASSLGGTLSSYNSPLHF	TGTGCCAGCAGTTTGGGGGGGACTCTGAGTTCCTATAATTCACCCCTCCACTTT
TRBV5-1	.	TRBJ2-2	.	CASSLKRLAGGTGELFF	TGCGCCAGCAGCTTGAAGCGGCTAGCTGGTGGCACCGGGGAGCTGTTTTTT
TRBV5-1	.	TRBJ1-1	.	CASSLQPNTEAFF	TGCGCCAGCAGCCTACAGCCTAACACTGAAGCTTTCTTT
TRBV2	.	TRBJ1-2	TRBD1	CASSEKGQGVAGYTF	TGTGCCAGCAGTGAAAAGGGACAGGGGGTTGCTGGCTACACCTTC
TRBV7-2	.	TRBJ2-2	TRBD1	CASSVDRDRELFF	TGTGCCAGCAGCGTAGACAGGGACAGGGAGCTGTTTTTT
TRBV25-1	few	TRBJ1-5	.	CASSTTGSNQPQHF	TGTGCCAGCAGTACCACAGGGTCCAATCAGCCCCAGCATTTT
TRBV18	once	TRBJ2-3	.	CASSPRPHDTQYF	TGTGCCAGCTCACCCAGACCCCACGATACGCAGTATTTT
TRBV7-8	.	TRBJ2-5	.	CASSLQGGQETQYF	TGTGCCAGCAGCCTGCAGGGGGGTCAAGAGACCCAGTACTTC
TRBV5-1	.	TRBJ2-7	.	CASSLERLAEQYF	TGCGCCAGCAGCTTGGAGCGTTTGGCAGAGCAGTACTTC
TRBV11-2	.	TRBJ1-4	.	CASSLGQISNEKLFF	TGTGCCAGCAGCTTAGGGCAGATCTCTAATGAAAAACTGTTTTTT
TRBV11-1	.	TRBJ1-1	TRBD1	CASSFDRETEAFF	TGTGCCAGCAGCTTTGACAGGGAGACTGAAGCTTTCTTT
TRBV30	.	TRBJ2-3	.	CAWSVPKGGEADTQYF	TGTGCCTGGAGTGTACCCAAGGGGGGGGAGGCAGATACGCAGTATTTT
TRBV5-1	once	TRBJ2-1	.	CASSFVAGSYNEQFF	TGCGCCAGCAGCTTTGTGGCGGGCTCCTACAATGAGCAGTTCTTC
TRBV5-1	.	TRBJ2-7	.	CASSLAGSLGEQYF	TGCGCCAGCAGCTTGGCCGGGTCCCTAGGGGAGCAGTACTTC
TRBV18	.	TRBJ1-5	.	CASSPDSQGQPQHF	TGTGCCAGCTCACCAGACAGCCAGGGTCAGCCCCAGCATTTT
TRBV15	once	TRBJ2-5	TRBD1	CATSARDRASETQYF	TGTGCCACCAGCGCTCGGGACAGGGCGAGCGAGACCCAGTACTTC
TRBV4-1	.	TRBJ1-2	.	CASSQDKSAGQGGYTF	TGCGCCAGCAGCCAAGATAAGTCGGCAGGGCAGGGAGGCTACACCTTC
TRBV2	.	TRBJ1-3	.	CASSTNRPHDGNTIYF	TGTGCCAGCAGCACCAACAGGCCCCACGACGGAAACACCATATATTTT
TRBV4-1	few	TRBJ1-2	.	CASSQVASGYGYTF	TGCGCCAGCAGCCAAGTCGCGTCAGGCTATGGCTACACCTTC